The source of this T cell receptor beta chain is a study of blood T cell repertoires in COVID-19. Study summary: The United States, Italy and Spain provided the acute and convalescent COVID-19 samples. Sample material is recorded as cDNA or gDNA derived from T cells, B-cell-depleted T cells, or PBMCs.

In germline, CDR1 is MDHEN, CDR2 SYDVKM. The ends lost 5 bases at V and 5 bases at J; junction bases unmatched: 10. This CDR3 has 15 residues. The authors' processing: Amplification with reference gene primers provided the estimates of nucleated cell counts. Produced via immunoSEQ multiplex PCR; TCRdb's table is partial and in-frame only. V and J calls and clone size follow that table, whereas D and trimming were derived from the DNA. This table has about 70,000 clones, about four fifths appearing once. The sequencing sample was made of peripheral blood. This clonotype originated in a man aged 65 to 85 who had recovered from COVID-19. The chain recombines TRBV28 with TRBJ1-2, with TRBD1 matching over 8 bases. The CDR3 DNA reads as TGTGCCAGCAGTCCTCAATCTGACAGGGGTTATGGCTACACCTTC. Amino acid sequence: CASSPQSDRGYGYTF.